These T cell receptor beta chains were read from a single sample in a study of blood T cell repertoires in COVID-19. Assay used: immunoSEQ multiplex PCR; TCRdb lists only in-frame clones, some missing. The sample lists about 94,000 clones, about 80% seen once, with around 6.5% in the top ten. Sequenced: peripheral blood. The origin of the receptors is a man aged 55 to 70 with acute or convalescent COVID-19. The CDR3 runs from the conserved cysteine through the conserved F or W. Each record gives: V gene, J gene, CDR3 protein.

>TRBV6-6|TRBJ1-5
CASRAHRGQPQHF
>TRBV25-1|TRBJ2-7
CASNGQGAFYEQYF
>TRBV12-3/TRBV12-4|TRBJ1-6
CASKRGNSPLHF
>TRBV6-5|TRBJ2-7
CASSYSPGVHEQYF
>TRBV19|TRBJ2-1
CASSILRGVNEQFF
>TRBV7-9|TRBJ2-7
CASSSRDRAYEQYF
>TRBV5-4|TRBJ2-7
CASSLSGTGSDEQYF
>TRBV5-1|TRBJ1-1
CASSLGGANTEAFF
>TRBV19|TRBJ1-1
CASSRGYRGEAFF
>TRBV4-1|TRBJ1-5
CASSQDPVYSNQPQHF
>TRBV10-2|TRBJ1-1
CASSGPTQGNTEAFF
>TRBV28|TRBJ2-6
CAATEGSSGANVLTF
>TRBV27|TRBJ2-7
CASSPGTGSLEYF
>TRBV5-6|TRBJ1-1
CASSLEQGWNTEAFF
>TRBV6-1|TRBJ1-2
CASSEGLNYGYTF
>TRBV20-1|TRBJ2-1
CSATEDRGLDEQFF
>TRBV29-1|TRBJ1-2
CSVEFGQGVGYTF
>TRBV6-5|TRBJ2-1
CASSYGPRSSYNEQFF
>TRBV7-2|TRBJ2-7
CASSLPGVVAYEQYF
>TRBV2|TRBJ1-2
CASSGDRVVGGYTF
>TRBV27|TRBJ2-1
CASKMLGQGINEQFF
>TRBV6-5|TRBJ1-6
CASGRGSSYNSPLHF
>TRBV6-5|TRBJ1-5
CASSYSRGVQPQHF
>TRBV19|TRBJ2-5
CASSIATSGGYQETQYF
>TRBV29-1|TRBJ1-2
CSAETDLYGYTF
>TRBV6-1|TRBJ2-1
CASSVISDSSYNEQFF
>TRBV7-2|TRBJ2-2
CASSLSPWNTGELFF
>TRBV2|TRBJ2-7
CASTLYEQYF